The TCR beta chain described here comes from a study of blood T cell repertoires in COVID-19. Study at large: Samples came from the United States, Italy and Spain, spanning acute and convalescent COVID-19.

The repertoire was sequenced with immunoSEQ multiplex PCR; TCRdb's copy has only in-frame clones and lacks some. Of 15,000 to 16,000 clones in the sample, about 80% are singletons; the top ten hold 25% to 35%. Germline CDR1 reads MNHEY; CDR2 reads SVGEGT. With 2 bases clipped from V and 4 bases from J, the junction kept 3 bases outside the gene matches. CDR3 size: 14 residues. This receptor was obtained from a man between 65 and 85 years old with active or convalescent COVID-19. J is TRBJ1-2 and V is TRBV6-2 or TRBV6-3; 8 bases map to TRBD1. Material: peripheral blood. The CDR3 nucleotides read TGTGCCAGCAGTTACAAGGGACAGGTCTATGGCTACACCTTC. The encoded protein is CASSYKGQVYGYTF.